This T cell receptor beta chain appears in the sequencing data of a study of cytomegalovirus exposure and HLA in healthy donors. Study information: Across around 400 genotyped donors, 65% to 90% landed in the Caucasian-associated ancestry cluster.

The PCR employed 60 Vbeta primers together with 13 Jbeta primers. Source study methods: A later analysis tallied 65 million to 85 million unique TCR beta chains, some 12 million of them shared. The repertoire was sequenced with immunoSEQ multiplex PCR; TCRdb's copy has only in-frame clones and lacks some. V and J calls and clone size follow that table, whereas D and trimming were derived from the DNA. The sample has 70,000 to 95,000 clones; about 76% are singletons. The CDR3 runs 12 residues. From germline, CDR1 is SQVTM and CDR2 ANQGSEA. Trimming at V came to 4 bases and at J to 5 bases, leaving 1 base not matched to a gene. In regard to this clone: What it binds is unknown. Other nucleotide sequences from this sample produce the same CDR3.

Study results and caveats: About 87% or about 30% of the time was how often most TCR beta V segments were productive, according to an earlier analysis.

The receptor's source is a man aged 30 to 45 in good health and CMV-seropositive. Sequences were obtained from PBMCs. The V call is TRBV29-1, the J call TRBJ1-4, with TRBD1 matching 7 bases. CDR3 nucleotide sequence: TGCAGCGTTGCCAGGGGGAATGAAAAACTGTTTTTT. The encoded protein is CSVARGNEKLFF.